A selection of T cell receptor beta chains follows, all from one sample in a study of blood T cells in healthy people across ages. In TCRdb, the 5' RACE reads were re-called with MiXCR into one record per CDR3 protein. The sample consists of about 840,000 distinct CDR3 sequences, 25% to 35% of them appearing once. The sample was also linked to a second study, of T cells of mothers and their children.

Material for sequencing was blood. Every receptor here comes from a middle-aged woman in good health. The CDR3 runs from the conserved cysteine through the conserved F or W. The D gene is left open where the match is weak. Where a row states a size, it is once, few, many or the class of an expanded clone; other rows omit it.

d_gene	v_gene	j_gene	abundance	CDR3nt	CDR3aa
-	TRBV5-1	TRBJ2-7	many	TGCGCCAGCAGCTTGCCCGGGGTGGGAGTCGAGCAGTACTTC	CASSLPGVGVEQYF
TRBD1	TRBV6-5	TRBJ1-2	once	TGTGCCAGCAGTCAACCGACGACAGGGGGCGGCTACACCTTC	CASSQPTTGGGYTF
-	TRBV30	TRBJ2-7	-	TGTGCCTGGTCAGGGGTCGGAACCCCCCACGAGCAGTACTTC	CAWSGVGTPHEQYF
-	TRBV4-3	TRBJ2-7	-	TGCGCCAGCAGCCAGGCCCGGACGCGAAAAACCTACGAGCAGTACTTC	CASSQARTRKTYEQYF
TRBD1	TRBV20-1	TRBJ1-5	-	TGCAGTGCTAGAGGGGACAGGGGTGGCAATCAGCCCCAGCATTTT	CSARGDRGGNQPQHF
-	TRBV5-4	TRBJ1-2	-	TGTGTCAGCAGCAGTTACATCGGCTACAAGGAGGATGGTTACACCTTC	CVSSSYIGYKEDGYTF
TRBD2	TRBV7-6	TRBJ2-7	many	TGTGCCAGCAGCTTAGGACTAGCGGGGAAATCGGGGGAGCAGTACTTC	CASSLGLAGKSGEQYF
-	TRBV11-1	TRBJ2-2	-	TGTGCCAGCAGCTTAAAGGGGGGCTACACCGGGGAGCTGTTTTTT	CASSLKGGYTGELFF
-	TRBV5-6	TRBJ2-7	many	TGTGCCAGCAGCTATCCGGGACTCCTTTACGAGCAGTACTTC	CASSYPGLLYEQYF
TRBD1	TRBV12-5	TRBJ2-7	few	TGTGCTAGTGGTTTGGGGGACAGGGACGAGCAGTACTTC	CASGLGDRDEQYF
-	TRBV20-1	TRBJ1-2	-	TGCAGCGCTAGAGTCGCAGACAGGAACTATGGCCACACCTTC	CSARVADRNYGHTF
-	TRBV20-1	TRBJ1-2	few	TGCAGTGCTAGATCTCGAGGGTCAGCTAACTATGGCTACACCTTC	CSARSRGSANYGYTF
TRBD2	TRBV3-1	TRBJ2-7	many	TGTGCCAGCAGCCGCTCGGGACTAGCTAACGAGCAGTACTTC	CASSRSGLANEQYF
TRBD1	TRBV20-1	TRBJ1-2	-	TGCAGTGCTAGGGGGTTCGGGACAGGGGGGGACCTTAACTATGGCTACACCTTC	CSARGFGTGGDLNYGYTF
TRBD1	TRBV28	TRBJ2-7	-	TGTGCCAGCAGTTTAACAGGGGTAAACTGCGAGCAGTACTTC	CASSLTGVNCEQYF
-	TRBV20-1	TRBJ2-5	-	TGCTGTGCCCGCGTGAGAGAGACCCAGTACTTC	CCARVRETQYF
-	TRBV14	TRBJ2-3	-	TGTGCCAGCAGGGCAGGGTGCGTAGATACGCAGTATTTT	CASRAGCVDTQYF
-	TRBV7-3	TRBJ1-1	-	TGTGCCAGCAGCTTTCAGGGATTCACTGAAGCTTTCTTT	CASSFQGFTEAFF
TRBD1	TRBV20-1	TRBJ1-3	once	TGCAGTGCTAACCCGACAGGGAACTCTGGAAACACCATATATTTT	CSANPTGNSGNTIYF
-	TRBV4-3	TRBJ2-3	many	TGCGCCAGCAGCCAAGATGGCAGGGGGAGGGATACGCAGTATTTT	CASSQDGRGRDTQYF
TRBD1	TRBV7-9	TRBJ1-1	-	TGTGCCGGCAGCCAGACAGGGGGCACTGAAGCTTTCTTT	CAGSQTGGTEAFF
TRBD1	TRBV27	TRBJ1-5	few	TGTGCCAGCAGTTCCCTAGGGACAGTTCTCCAGCCCCAGCATTTT	CASSSLGTVLQPQHF
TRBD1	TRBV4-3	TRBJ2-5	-	TGCGCCAACAGCCAAGATAGCCAGGGGGCGCGGGAGACCCAGTACTTC	CANSQDSQGARETQYF
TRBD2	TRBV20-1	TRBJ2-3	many	TGCAGTGCTGCCAAAACTAGCGGCTACACAGATACGCAGTATTTT	CSAAKTSGYTDTQYF
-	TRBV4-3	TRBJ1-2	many	TGCGCCAGCAGCCAAGATACGGACAGCCCTAACTATGGCTACACCTTC	CASSQDTDSPNYGYTF
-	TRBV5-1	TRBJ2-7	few	TGCGCCAGCAGCTCCTTAGACTGGGGCGCATCCTACGAGCAGTACTTC	CASSSLDWGASYEQYF
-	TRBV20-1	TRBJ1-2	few	TGCAGTGCTAGAGGCCAGGGACTTGGCTACACCTTC	CSARGQGLGYTF
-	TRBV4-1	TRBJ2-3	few	TGCGCCAGCAGCCGGATACCCTGGTCAATTACTAGCACAGATACGCAGTATTTT	CASSRIPWSITSTDTQYF
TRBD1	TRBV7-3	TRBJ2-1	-	TGTGCCAGCAGCCCTTTGACCGGGACAGGGGGCCAAATTGAGCAGTTCTTC	CASSPLTGTGGQIEQFF
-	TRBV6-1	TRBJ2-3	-	TGCGCCAGCAGAATCCCGGACTTCGTCACAGATACGCAGTATTTT	CASRIPDFVTDTQYF
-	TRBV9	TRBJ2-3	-	TGTGCCAGCAGCCCAGAACTTTCGGACAGTCGGCTTAGAGATACGCAGTATTTT	CASSPELSDSRLRDTQYF
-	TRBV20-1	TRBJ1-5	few	TGCAGTGCCCTCGTCTGGGGGCAGGCGAGCAATCAGCCCCAGCATTTT	CSALVWGQASNQPQHF
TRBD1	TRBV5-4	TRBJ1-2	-	TGTGCCAGCAGCCTCGGTCTACTTACAGGGGGTCATGGCTACACCTTC	CASSLGLLTGGHGYTF
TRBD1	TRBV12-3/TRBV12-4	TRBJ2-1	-	TGTGCCAGCAGCTCGACAGGGGGACCCATTTTAACATACAATGAGCAGTTCTTC	CASSSTGGPILTYNEQFF
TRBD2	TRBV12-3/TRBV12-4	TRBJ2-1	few	TGTGCCAGCAGACCGACTGCGGGGGGGTTCAATGAGCAGTTCTTC	CASRPTAGGFNEQFF
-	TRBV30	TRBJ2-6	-	TGTGCCTGGAGTTGGGGTACTGGGGCCAACGTCCTGACTTTC	CAWSWGTGANVLTF
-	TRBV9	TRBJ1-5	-	TGTGCCAGCAGCGGAACAGGGACCCCGGGTCAGCCCCAGCATTTT	CASSGTGTPGQPQHF
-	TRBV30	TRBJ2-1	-	TGTGCCTGGACCCTGGGGACTGACCGATACAATGAGCAGTTCTTC	CAWTLGTDRYNEQFF
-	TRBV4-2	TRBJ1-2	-	TGTGCCAGCAGCCAAGACCGTGGACAGCTCTATGGCTACACCTTC	CASSQDRGQLYGYTF
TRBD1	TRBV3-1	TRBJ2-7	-	TGTGCCAGCAGCCCCCGGGACAGGGGGGCCTACGAGCAGTACTTC	CASSPRDRGAYEQYF
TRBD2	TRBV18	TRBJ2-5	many	TGTGCCAGCTCACCACTCGTCGCGAATAGCGGGGGACAAGAGACCCAGTACTTC	CASSPLVANSGGQETQYF
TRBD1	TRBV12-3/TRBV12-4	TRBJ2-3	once	TGTGTCAGCACCCTGGGACAGGGAGGAGATACGCAGTATTTT	CVSTLGQGGDTQYF
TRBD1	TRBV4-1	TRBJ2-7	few	TGCGCCAGCAGCCTCCCAAATCTCGGGACAGGGGGCTACGAGCAGTACTTC	CASSLPNLGTGGYEQYF
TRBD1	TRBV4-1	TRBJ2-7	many	TGCGCCAGCAGCCTTGGGACAGGGGGGCGCTACGAGCAGTACTTC	CASSLGTGGRYEQYF
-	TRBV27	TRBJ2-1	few	TGTGCCAGCAGTCCTTCCTGGGGGACCCGCAATGAGCAGTTCTTC	CASSPSWGTRNEQFF
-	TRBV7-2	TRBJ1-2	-	TGTGCCAGCAGTCCCGGCCGAGGGGGAGAGGGTGGCTACACCTTC	CASSPGRGGEGGYTF
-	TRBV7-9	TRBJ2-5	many	TGTGCCAGCAGCCTGTCGGCCGGGACGTCTAAGACCCAGTACTTC	CASSLSAGTSKTQYF
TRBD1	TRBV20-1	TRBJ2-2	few	TGCAGTGCTAGCGGGGGGACAGGGTTCACCGGGGAGCTGTTTTTT	CSASGGTGFTGELFF
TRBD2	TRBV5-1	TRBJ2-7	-	TGCGCCAGCAGTTCCGCGGGGGACGGAACCTACGAGCAGTACTTC	CASSSAGDGTYEQYF
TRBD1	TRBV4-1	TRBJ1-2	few	TGCGCCAGCAGCCAGCACCTCGGGACAGGGGGCGATGGCTACACCTTC	CASSQHLGTGGDGYTF